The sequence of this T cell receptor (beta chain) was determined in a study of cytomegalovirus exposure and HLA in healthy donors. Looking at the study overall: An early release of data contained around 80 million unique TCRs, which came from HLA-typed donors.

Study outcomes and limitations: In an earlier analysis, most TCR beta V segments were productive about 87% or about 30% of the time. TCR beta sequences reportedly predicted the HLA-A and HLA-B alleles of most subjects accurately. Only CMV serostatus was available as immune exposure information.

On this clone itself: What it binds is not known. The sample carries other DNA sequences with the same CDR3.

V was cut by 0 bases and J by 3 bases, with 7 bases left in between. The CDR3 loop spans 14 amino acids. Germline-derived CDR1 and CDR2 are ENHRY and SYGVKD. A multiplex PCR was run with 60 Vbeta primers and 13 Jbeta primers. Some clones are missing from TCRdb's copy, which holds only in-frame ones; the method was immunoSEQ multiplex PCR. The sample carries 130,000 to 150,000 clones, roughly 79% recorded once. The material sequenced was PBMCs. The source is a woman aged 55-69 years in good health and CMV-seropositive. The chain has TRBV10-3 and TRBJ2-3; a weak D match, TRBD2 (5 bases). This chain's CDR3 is CAISESRGTDTQYF. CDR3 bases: TGTGCCATCAGTGAGTCAAGAGGGACAGATACGCAGTATTTT.